The present TCR beta chain was sequenced within a study of T cell repertoires in cytomegalovirus infection. Background on the study: Shared public TCR beta signatures pointed to both CMV infection and a matching HLA type.

TCRdb itself ran the reads through MiXCR, one entry per CDR3 protein. The sample lists 400,000 to 550,000 distinct CDR3 sequences, over 9% occurring once. This clonotype appeared a few times. No antigen is known for it. Notes on the study in general: HLA-C-restricted, CMV-specific TCR beta clonotypes were dominant ex vivo. Accumulated public TCR beta family frequency recognized individuals carrying CMV together with the relevant HLA.

There are 14 residues in the CDR3. Unmatched junction bases numbered 6, after V lost 0 bases and J lost 7 bases. Germline V gives CDR1 DFQATT, CDR2 SNEGSKA (reference sequence). The chain is built from TRBV20-1 and TRBJ2-7; 10 bases map to TRBD2. This receptor was taken from a human donor in good health (CMV status not recorded). Some clones in this sample may be carry-over from other donors' samples. Sequenced material: PBMCs. CDR3 nucleotide sequence: TGCAGTGCTAGAGATCGAGCGGGAGGGCGGGAGCAGTACTTC. Protein product: CSARDRAGGREQYF.